This T cell receptor beta chain was observed in a study of T cells in narcolepsy. Study summary: Healthy controls were enrolled alongside patients with narcolepsy type 1 or type 2. The study, taken as a whole, reports: No autoreactive T cell clone sequences appeared in some memory CD4+ repertoires. Comparing one patient's CSF and blood CD4+ clonotypes highlighted HCRT- and TRIB2-specific autoreactive clonotypes. Healthy controls reportedly lacked the autoreactive clonotypes serially found in patients' blood.

Worth noting for this clone: The antigen is unknown.

Assay: immunoSEQ multiplex PCR; the TCRdb copy retains only in-frame clones and omits some. The data show about 40,000 clones, about 91% seen once. CDR3 size: 14 residues. The germline gives CDR1 SEHNR, CDR2 FQNEAQ (reference sequence). J is TRBJ2-3 and V is TRBV7-9; the match to TRBD2 covers 10 bases. The TCR sequence derives from a human donor with narcolepsy. Sequencing used CD45RA- memory CD4+ T cells from PBMCs. CDR3 sequence reads: CATGLAGVTDTQYF. In nucleotides, the CDR3 is TGTGCAACAGGGCTAGCGGGGGTCACAGATACGCAGTATTTT.